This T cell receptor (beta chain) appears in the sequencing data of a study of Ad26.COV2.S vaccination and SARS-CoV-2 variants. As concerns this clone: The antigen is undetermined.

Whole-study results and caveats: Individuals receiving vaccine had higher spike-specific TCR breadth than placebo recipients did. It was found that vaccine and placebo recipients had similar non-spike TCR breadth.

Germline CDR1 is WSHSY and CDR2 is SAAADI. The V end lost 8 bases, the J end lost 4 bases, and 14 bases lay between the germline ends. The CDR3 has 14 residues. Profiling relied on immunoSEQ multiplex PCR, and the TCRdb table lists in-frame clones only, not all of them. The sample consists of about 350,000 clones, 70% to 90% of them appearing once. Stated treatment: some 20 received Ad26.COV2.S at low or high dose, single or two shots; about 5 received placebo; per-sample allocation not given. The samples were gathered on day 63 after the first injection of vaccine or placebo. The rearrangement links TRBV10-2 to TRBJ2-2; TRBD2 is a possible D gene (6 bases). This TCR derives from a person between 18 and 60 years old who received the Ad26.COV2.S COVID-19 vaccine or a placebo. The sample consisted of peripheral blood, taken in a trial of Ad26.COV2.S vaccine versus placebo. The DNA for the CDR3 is TGCGCCAGCGAGACTAGTCGGGGCACCGGGGAGCTGTTTTTT. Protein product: CASETSRGTGELFF.